The rows below give T cell receptor beta chains drawn from one sample of a study of cytomegalovirus exposure and HLA in healthy donors. Clones were sequenced by immunoSEQ multiplex PCR, and TCRdb holds only the in-frame ones, with some missing. The sample records 250,000 to 350,000 clones, about 80% being singletons. Sequencing was carried out using PBMCs. The receptors shown here come from a girl aged 2 to 10 in good health and CMV-seronegative. Each CDR3 is given with its conserved first and last residue. The size field is filled for only some rows; it gives once, few, many or a size class.

>NA|TRBJ1-5|TRBV6-6
CASSHTGVQPQHF
>NA|TRBJ2-2|TRBV28
CASSFPLGELFF
>NA|TRBJ2-3|TRBV18
CASSPASSGRTDTQYF
>NA|TRBJ2-3|TRBV27
CASSPTRGATDTQYF
>once|TRBJ1-4|TRBV30
CAWSSGLLNEKLFF
>NA|TRBJ1-4|TRBV4-1
CAGSQVDEKLFF
>NA|NA|TRBV7-3
CASSSQPTGTEQYF
>NA|TRBJ1-2|TRBV7-9
CAGSFPGDYGYTF
>NA|TRBJ2-5|TRBV6-1
CASSEGVGEGTQYF
>NA|TRBJ2-7|TRBV6-5
CASRAREWFGWQYF
>NA|TRBJ1-1|TRBV28
CASSSGTDLSLNTEAFF
>NA|TRBJ2-2|TRBV21-1
CASSKVAEKKRPNTGELFF
>NA|TRBJ2-7|TRBV6-5
CASSYSNRLNYEQYF
>NA|TRBJ2-5|TRBV7-3
CASSRDIQETQYF
>NA|TRBJ1-2|TRBV6-5
CASRTRGHYGYTF
>NA|TRBJ1-5|TRBV5-4
CASSLRAGGSNQPQHF
>NA|TRBJ1-1|TRBV7-9
CASSPYRGADTEAFF
>NA|TRBJ1-6|TRBV7-5
CVRSHTNQGPHRSPLHF
>NA|TRBJ1-3|TRBV6-5
CASTRQPASGNTIYF
>NA|TRBJ2-7|TRBV4-2
CASSQGALSSYEQYF
>NA|TRBJ1-2|TRBV7-8
CASSSLGTNYGYTF
>NA|TRBJ2-7|TRBV28
CASSSRTSEYEQYF
>NA|TRBJ2-7|TRBV7-9
CASSPIIGLSGYSYEQYF
>NA|TRBJ2-7|TRBV18
CASSPPARVGYEQYF
>NA|TRBJ2-7|TRBV2
CASTRGPPGYEQYF
>NA|TRBJ1-4|TRBV27
CASSPLPGQRNEKLFF
>NA|TRBJ2-1|TRBV19
CASSRTGGRNEQFF
>NA|TRBJ1-5|TRBV27
CASGRGTGSNQPQHF
>NA|TRBJ1-3|TRBV7-6
CASSLGLEITHSGNTIYF
>NA|TRBJ1-2|TRBV5-1
CASSGGRPYGYTF
>NA|TRBJ1-6|TRBV7-9
CSSSSRQGNNSPLHF
>NA|TRBJ1-2|TRBV28
CASSFLDRGPHGYTF
>NA|TRBJ1-2|TRBV19
CASSIEKYGYTF
>NA|TRBJ2-1|TRBV28
CASSSRAGGPYNEQFF
>NA|TRBJ2-3|TRBV30
CAWSASGGPADTQYF
>once|TRBJ2-1|TRBV27
CASSRGRGEREQFF
>NA|TRBJ2-7|TRBV11-2
CASSHSGYEQYF
>NA|TRBJ1-5|TRBV7-2
CASSPRTGNQPQHF
>NA|TRBJ1-5|TRBV7-6
CASSLGQGDFNQPQHF
>NA|TRBJ1-3|TRBV28
CASSPPNSGNTIYF
>NA|TRBJ2-1|TRBV28
CASSLLNEQFF
>few|TRBJ1-1|TRBV7-9
CASSPEPGEAFF
>NA|TRBJ2-5|TRBV10-3
CATSSGAQETQYF
>NA|TRBJ1-2|TRBV19
CASSRGDGYTF
>NA|TRBJ2-5|TRBV2
CASTRSFETQYF
>NA|TRBJ2-7|TRBV4-1
CASSQKGVQEQYF
>NA|TRBJ1-2|TRBV5-1
CASSLEGVAGDGYTF
>few|TRBJ2-7|TRBV11-2
CASSPAGNYEQYF
>few|TRBJ1-2|TRBV16
CASSQLLGQGNYGYTF
>NA|TRBJ2-3|TRBV29-1
CSVQILRGSTDTQYF
>NA|TRBJ1-5|TRBV2
CASSAPQGSQPQHF
>NA|TRBJ2-7|TRBV2
CASSGGHEQYF
>NA|TRBJ2-1|TRBV29-1
CSVEGTSATYNEQFF
>NA|TRBJ1-4|TRBV9
CASSTRDREKLFF
>NA|TRBJ1-5|TRBV4-1
CASSQGNSWGNQPQHF
>once|TRBJ2-3|TRBV7-2
CASSFRFGERSDTQYF
>NA|TRBJ2-5|TRBV5-1
CASSSPLAGRTQYF
>NA|TRBJ1-4|TRBV6-1
CASSEVGVSNEKLFF